Listed below are T cell receptor beta chains from one sample, sequenced in a study of blood T cell repertoires in COVID-19. Sequencing was performed with immunoSEQ multiplex PCR; in TCRdb, only in-frame clones are kept and a portion is missing. The data show about 98,000 clones, with about nine tenths seen just once and approximately 5.4% held by the top ten. Sequenced material: peripheral blood. These receptor sequences come from a woman between 50 and 59 years old with COVID-19, enrolled during active disease. The CDR3 runs from the conserved cysteine through the conserved F or W. The order of the fields is CDR3 length, V gene, J gene, D gene, clone size, CDR3 protein, CDR3 DNA. The D gene is left open where the match is weak. Clone size is stated in some rows and not others, as once, few, many or a class when expanded.

CDR3 length: 20
V gene: TRBV9
J gene: TRBJ2-2
D gene: TRBD2
clone size: once
CDR3 protein: CASSQSFTGGGHLNTGELFF
CDR3 DNA: TGTGCCAGCAGCCAGTCCTTCACGGGAGGGGGACACTTAAACACCGGGGAGCTGTTTTTT

CDR3 length: 15
V gene: TRBV27
J gene: TRBJ2-7
D gene: TRBD2
clone size: -
CDR3 protein: CASSSLLAGSYEQYF
CDR3 DNA: TGTGCCAGCAGTTCGCTACTAGCGGGGTCCTACGAGCAGTACTTC

CDR3 length: 16
V gene: TRBV18
J gene: TRBJ2-7
D gene: TRBD2
clone size: -
CDR3 protein: CASSPPSGGTTYEQYF
CDR3 DNA: TGTGCCAGCTCACCACCGAGCGGGGGCACAACCTACGAGCAGTACTTC

CDR3 length: 14
V gene: TRBV3-1/TRBV3-2
J gene: TRBJ1-1
D gene: TRBD1
clone size: once
CDR3 protein: CASSLQGSGTEAFF
CDR3 DNA: TGTGCCAGCAGTCTACAGGGGTCGGGCACTGAAGCTTTCTTT

CDR3 length: 14
V gene: TRBV3-1/TRBV3-2
J gene: TRBJ1-6
D gene: TRBD1
clone size: -
CDR3 protein: CASSPRTGDSPLHF
CDR3 DNA: TGTGCCAGCAGCCCACGAACAGGGGATTCACCCCTCCACTTT

CDR3 length: 15
V gene: TRBV6-4
J gene: TRBJ2-1
D gene: TRBD2
clone size: -
CDR3 protein: CASSVRTSGLNEQFF
CDR3 DNA: TGTGCCAGCAGTGTCCGGACTAGCGGGTTGAATGAGCAGTTCTTC

CDR3 length: 13
V gene: TRBV6-5
J gene: TRBJ2-5
D gene: -
clone size: -
CDR3 protein: CASSPTGFETQYF
CDR3 DNA: TGTGCCAGCAGTCCAACAGGGTTCGAGACCCAGTACTTC

CDR3 length: 15
V gene: TRBV3-1/TRBV3-2
J gene: TRBJ2-5
D gene: -
clone size: -
CDR3 protein: CASSPDGGRQETQYF
CDR3 DNA: TGTGCCAGCAGTCCAGACGGGGGGCGTCAAGAGACCCAGTACTTC

CDR3 length: 14
V gene: TRBV19
J gene: TRBJ2-5
D gene: TRBD2
clone size: -
CDR3 protein: CASSISGKQETQYF
CDR3 DNA: TGTGCCAGTAGTATTAGCGGGAAACAAGAGACCCAGTACTTC

CDR3 length: 15
V gene: TRBV15
J gene: TRBJ1-1
D gene: TRBD1
clone size: -
CDR3 protein: CATSRVDRGWTEAFF
CDR3 DNA: TGTGCCACCAGCAGAGTTGACAGGGGGTGGACTGAAGCTTTCTTT

CDR3 length: 17
V gene: TRBV7-2
J gene: TRBJ1-5
D gene: TRBD1
clone size: -
CDR3 protein: CASSEKQGVGGNQPQHF
CDR3 DNA: TGTGCCAGCAGCGAAAAACAGGGGGTTGGAGGCAATCAGCCCCAGCATTTT

CDR3 length: 12
V gene: TRBV12-5
J gene: TRBJ2-2
D gene: -
clone size: -
CDR3 protein: CASTSMSGELFF
CDR3 DNA: TGTGCTAGCACTAGCATGAGCGGGGAGCTGTTTTTT

CDR3 length: 13
V gene: TRBV11-2
J gene: TRBJ2-7
D gene: TRBD1
clone size: -
CDR3 protein: CASRGTDYYEQYF
CDR3 DNA: TGTGCCAGCAGAGGGACAGACTATTACGAGCAGTACTTC

CDR3 length: 14
V gene: TRBV14
J gene: TRBJ1-1
D gene: -
clone size: -
CDR3 protein: CASSQIGVGPEAFF
CDR3 DNA: TGTGCCAGCAGCCAGATAGGGGTGGGGCCTGAAGCTTTCTTT

CDR3 length: 14
V gene: TRBV5-1
J gene: TRBJ2-5
D gene: TRBD2
clone size: -
CDR3 protein: CASTSGGPGETQYF
CDR3 DNA: TGCGCCAGCACTAGCGGGGGCCCCGGAGAGACCCAGTACTTC

CDR3 length: 16
V gene: TRBV7-3
J gene: TRBJ2-2
D gene: TRBD1
clone size: once
CDR3 protein: CASSFAGGANTGELFF
CDR3 DNA: TGTGCCAGCAGCTTCGCAGGGGGAGCGAACACCGGGGAGCTGTTTTTT

CDR3 length: 15
V gene: TRBV6-5
J gene: TRBJ1-5
D gene: -
clone size: -
CDR3 protein: CASRLGQHSNQPQHF
CDR3 DNA: TGTGCCAGCAGGCTCGGACAGCATAGCAATCAGCCCCAGCATTTT

CDR3 length: 14
V gene: TRBV18
J gene: TRBJ1-2
D gene: TRBD1
clone size: few
CDR3 protein: CASSPQDRADGYTF
CDR3 DNA: TGTGCCAGCTCACCTCAGGACAGGGCGGACGGCTACACCTTC

CDR3 length: 13
V gene: TRBV12-3/TRBV12-4
J gene: TRBJ2-5
D gene: -
clone size: -
CDR3 protein: CASSLTKQETQYF
CDR3 DNA: TGTGCCAGCAGTTTAACAAAACAAGAGACCCAGTACTTC

CDR3 length: 16
V gene: TRBV2
J gene: TRBJ2-1
D gene: -
clone size: once
CDR3 protein: CASSDPLADSYNEQFF
CDR3 DNA: TGTGCCAGCAGTGATCCCTTGGCGGACTCCTACAATGAGCAGTTCTTC

CDR3 length: 13
V gene: TRBV30
J gene: TRBJ2-5
D gene: -
clone size: few
CDR3 protein: CAWSPNRGGTQYF
CDR3 DNA: TGTGCCTGGAGTCCAAATCGGGGAGGGACCCAGTACTTC

CDR3 length: 15
V gene: TRBV6-5
J gene: TRBJ2-2
D gene: -
clone size: -
CDR3 protein: CASSSPGGRPGELFF
CDR3 DNA: TGTGCCAGCAGTTCCCCGGGGGGCCGCCCCGGGGAGCTGTTTTTT

CDR3 length: 13
V gene: TRBV2
J gene: TRBJ1-5
D gene: TRBD1
clone size: -
CDR3 protein: CASKTGPNQPQHF
CDR3 DNA: TGTGCCAGCAAGACAGGGCCTAATCAGCCCCAGCATTTT

CDR3 length: 14
V gene: TRBV6-5
J gene: TRBJ2-5
D gene: -
clone size: -
CDR3 protein: CASSTLTNRETQYF
CDR3 DNA: TGTGCCAGCAGTACCCTGACTAATCGGGAGACCCAGTACTTC

CDR3 length: 15
V gene: TRBV10-3
J gene: TRBJ2-7
D gene: TRBD2
clone size: -
CDR3 protein: CASTPGLGSSYEQYF
CDR3 DNA: TGTGCCAGCACCCCGGGACTAGGGAGCTCCTACGAGCAGTACTTC

CDR3 length: 13
V gene: TRBV2
J gene: TRBJ2-1
D gene: TRBD2
clone size: -
CDR3 protein: CASSGALAGEQFF
CDR3 DNA: TGTGCCAGCAGTGGAGCGCTAGCGGGTGAGCAGTTCTTC

CDR3 length: 17
V gene: TRBV6-4
J gene: TRBJ1-2
D gene: -
clone size: -
CDR3 protein: CASSDSIKGQGRGGYTF
CDR3 DNA: TGTGCCAGCAGTGACTCGATCAAGGGGCAGGGCCGAGGCGGCTACACCTTC

CDR3 length: 14
V gene: TRBV27
J gene: TRBJ2-7
D gene: TRBD1
clone size: -
CDR3 protein: CASSLSVRGYEQYF
CDR3 DNA: TGTGCCAGCAGTTTATCGGTCAGGGGGTACGAGCAGTACTTC

CDR3 length: 16
V gene: TRBV5-1
J gene: TRBJ2-5
D gene: -
clone size: -
CDR3 protein: CASSQTGQLFQETQYF
CDR3 DNA: TGCGCCAGCAGTCAAACCGGACAGCTTTTTCAAGAGACCCAGTACTTC

CDR3 length: 15
V gene: TRBV5-3
J gene: TRBJ2-5
D gene: TRBD1
clone size: -
CDR3 protein: CARSTGTGLEETQYF
CDR3 DNA: TGTGCCAGAAGCACTGGGACAGGCCTCGAGGAGACCCAGTACTTC

CDR3 length: 13
V gene: TRBV13
J gene: TRBJ1-1
D gene: TRBD1
clone size: -
CDR3 protein: CASSLRQGTEAFF
CDR3 DNA: TGTGCCAGCAGCTTAAGACAGGGCACTGAAGCTTTCTTT

CDR3 length: 15
V gene: TRBV19
J gene: TRBJ2-5
D gene: TRBD2
clone size: -
CDR3 protein: CASSIQTSGQETQYF
CDR3 DNA: TGTGCCAGTAGTATACAGACTAGCGGTCAAGAGACCCAGTACTTC

CDR3 length: 11
V gene: TRBV6-1
J gene: TRBJ2-7
D gene: -
clone size: once
CDR3 protein: CASSEPREQYF
CDR3 DNA: TGTGCCAGCAGTGAACCACGGGAGCAGTACTTC

CDR3 length: 19
V gene: TRBV5-1
J gene: TRBJ1-6
D gene: TRBD1
clone size: -
CDR3 protein: CASSLRGQGTYSYNSPLHF
CDR3 DNA: TGCGCCAGCAGCTTGCGCGGACAGGGGACCTACTCCTATAATTCACCCCTCCACTTT

CDR3 length: 17
V gene: TRBV13
J gene: TRBJ2-3
D gene: -
clone size: few
CDR3 protein: CASSLALGLAVPDTQYF
CDR3 DNA: TGTGCCAGCAGCTTAGCCCTAGGTCTCGCTGTCCCAGATACGCAGTATTTT

CDR3 length: 15
V gene: TRBV3-1/TRBV3-2
J gene: TRBJ1-4
D gene: TRBD1
clone size: -
CDR3 protein: CASSQWTGKAEKLFF
CDR3 DNA: TGTGCCAGCAGCCAGTGGACAGGGAAGGCTGAAAAACTGTTTTTT

CDR3 length: 14
V gene: TRBV10-3
J gene: TRBJ1-1
D gene: -
clone size: once
CDR3 protein: CAISGAGMNTEAFF
CDR3 DNA: TGTGCCATCAGTGGCGCAGGGATGAACACTGAAGCTTTCTTT

CDR3 length: 15
V gene: TRBV5-1
J gene: TRBJ2-3
D gene: TRBD1
clone size: -
CDR3 protein: CASSWDQGGTDTQYF
CDR3 DNA: TGCGCCAGCAGCTGGGACCAGGGGGGCACAGATACGCAGTATTTT

CDR3 length: 14
V gene: TRBV2
J gene: TRBJ1-2
D gene: TRBD1
clone size: -
CDR3 protein: CASSPTGAGYGYTF
CDR3 DNA: TGTGCCAGCAGCCCGACAGGGGCTGGATATGGCTACACCTTC

CDR3 length: 17
V gene: TRBV6-2/TRBV6-3
J gene: TRBJ2-3
D gene: -
clone size: few
CDR3 protein: CASSYSLQGLSADTQYF
CDR3 DNA: TGTGCCAGCAGTTACTCTTTACAGGGATTGAGTGCAGATACGCAGTATTTT

CDR3 length: 13
V gene: TRBV7-2
J gene: TRBJ2-3
D gene: -
clone size: -
CDR3 protein: CASSSSRGDTQYF
CDR3 DNA: TGTGCCAGCAGCTCATCCCGGGGAGATACGCAGTATTTT

CDR3 length: 14
V gene: TRBV3-1/TRBV3-2
J gene: TRBJ1-2
D gene: -
clone size: -
CDR3 protein: CASSPFAGVLGYTF
CDR3 DNA: TGTGCCAGCAGCCCCTTTGCAGGGGTTTTGGGCTACACTTTC

CDR3 length: 17
V gene: TRBV9
J gene: TRBJ2-2
D gene: TRBD2
clone size: -
CDR3 protein: CASSVVGSGGHTGELFF
CDR3 DNA: TGTGCCAGCAGCGTAGTTGGAAGCGGGGGGCACACCGGGGAGCTGTTTTTT

CDR3 length: 13
V gene: TRBV6-5
J gene: TRBJ1-2
D gene: TRBD1
clone size: once
CDR3 protein: CASRPDRDYGYTF
CDR3 DNA: TGTGCCAGCAGGCCGGACAGGGACTATGGCTACACCTTC